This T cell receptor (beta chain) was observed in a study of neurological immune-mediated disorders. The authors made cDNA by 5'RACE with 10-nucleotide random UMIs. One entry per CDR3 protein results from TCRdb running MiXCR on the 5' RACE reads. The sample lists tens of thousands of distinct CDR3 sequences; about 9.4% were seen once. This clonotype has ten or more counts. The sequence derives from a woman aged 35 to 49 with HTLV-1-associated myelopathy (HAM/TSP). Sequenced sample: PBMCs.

For the CDR3, the DNA is TGTGCCACCAGCAGAGGAGCGGGCAGGGGGCGAGAAAAACTGTTTTTT. It specifies CATSRGAGRGREKLFF. J is TRBJ1-4 and V is TRBV15, with 8 bases fitting TRBD1. V lost 1 base and J lost 8; bases outside the gene matches: 9. CDR1 is LNHNV and CDR2 is YYDKDF in the germline V gene (reference sequence). The CDR3 has 16 amino acids.